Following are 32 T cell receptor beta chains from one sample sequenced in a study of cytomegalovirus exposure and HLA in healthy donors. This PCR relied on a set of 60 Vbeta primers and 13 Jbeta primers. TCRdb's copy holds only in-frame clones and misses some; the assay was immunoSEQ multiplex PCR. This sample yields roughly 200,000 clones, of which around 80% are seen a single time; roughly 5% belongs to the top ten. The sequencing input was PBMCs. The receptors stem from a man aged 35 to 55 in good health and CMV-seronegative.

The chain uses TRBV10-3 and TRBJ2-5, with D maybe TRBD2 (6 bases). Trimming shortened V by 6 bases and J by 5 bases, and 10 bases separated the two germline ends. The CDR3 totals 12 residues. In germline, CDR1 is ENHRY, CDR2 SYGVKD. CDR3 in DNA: TGTGCCATCAGGGCAGGGAGGGAGACCCAGTACTTC. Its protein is CAIRAGRETQYF.

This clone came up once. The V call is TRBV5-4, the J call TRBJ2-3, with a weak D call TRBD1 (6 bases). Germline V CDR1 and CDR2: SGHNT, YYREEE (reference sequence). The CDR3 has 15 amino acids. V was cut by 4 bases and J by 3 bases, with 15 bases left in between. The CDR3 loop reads CASSGYRVGTDTQYF. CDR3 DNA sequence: TGTGCCAGCAGCGGATACAGGGTGGGAACAGATACGCAGTATTTT. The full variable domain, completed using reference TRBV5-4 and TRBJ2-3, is ETGVTQSPTHLIKTRGQQVTLRCSSQSGHNTVSWYQQALGQGPQFIFQYYREEENGRGNFPPRFSGLQFPNYSSELNVNALELDDSALYLCASSGYRVGTDTQYFGPGTRLTVL.

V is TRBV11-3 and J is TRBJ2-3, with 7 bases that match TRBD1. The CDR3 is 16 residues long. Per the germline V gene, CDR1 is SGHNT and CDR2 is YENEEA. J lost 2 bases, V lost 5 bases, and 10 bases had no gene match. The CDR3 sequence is CASSPYGTENTDTQYF. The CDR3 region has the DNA TGTGCCAGCAGCCCATATGGGACAGAGAACACAGATACGCAGTATTTT. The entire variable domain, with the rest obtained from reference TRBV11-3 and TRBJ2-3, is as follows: EAGVVQSPRYKIIEKKQPVAFWCNPISGHNTLYWYLQNLGQGPELLIRYENEEAVDDSQLPKDRFSAERLKGVDSTLKIQPAELGDSAVYLCASSPYGTENTDTQYFGPGTRLTVL.

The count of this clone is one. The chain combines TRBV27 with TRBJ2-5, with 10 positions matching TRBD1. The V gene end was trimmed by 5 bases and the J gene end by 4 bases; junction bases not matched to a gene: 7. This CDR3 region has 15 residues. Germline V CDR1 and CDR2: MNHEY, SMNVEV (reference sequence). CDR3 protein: CASSRQGARRETQYF. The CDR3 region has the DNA TGTGCCAGCAGTCGACAGGGGGCGCGACGAGAGACCCAGTACTTC.

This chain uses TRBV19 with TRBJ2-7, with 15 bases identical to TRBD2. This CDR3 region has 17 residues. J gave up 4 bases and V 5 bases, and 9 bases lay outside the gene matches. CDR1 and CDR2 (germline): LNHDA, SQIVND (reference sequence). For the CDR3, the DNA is TGTGCCAGTAGTGCCGGACTAGCGGGAGGGTCTGTGTACGAGCAGTACTTC. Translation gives CASSAGLAGGSVYEQYF.

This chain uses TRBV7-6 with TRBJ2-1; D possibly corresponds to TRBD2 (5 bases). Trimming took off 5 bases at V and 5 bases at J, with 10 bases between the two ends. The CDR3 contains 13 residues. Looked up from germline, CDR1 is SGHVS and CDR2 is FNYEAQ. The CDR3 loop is CASSPLEDNEQFF. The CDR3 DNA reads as TGTGCCAGCAGCCCACTAGAGGACAATGAGCAGTTCTTC.

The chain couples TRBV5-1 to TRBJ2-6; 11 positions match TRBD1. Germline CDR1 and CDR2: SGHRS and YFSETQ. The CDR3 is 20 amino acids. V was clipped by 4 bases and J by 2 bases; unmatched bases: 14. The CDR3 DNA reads TGCGCCAGCAGCCCTAGGACAGGGGGCCTGGGGCGTGCTGGGGCCAACGTCCTGACTTTC. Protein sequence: CASSPRTGGLGRAGANVLTF. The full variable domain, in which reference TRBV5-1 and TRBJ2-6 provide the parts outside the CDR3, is KAGVTQTPRYLIKTRGQQVTLSCSPISGHRSVSWYQQTPGQGLQFLFEYFSETQRNKGNFPGRFSGRQFSNSRSEMNVSTLELGDSALYLCASSPRTGGLGRAGANVLTFGAGSRLTVL.

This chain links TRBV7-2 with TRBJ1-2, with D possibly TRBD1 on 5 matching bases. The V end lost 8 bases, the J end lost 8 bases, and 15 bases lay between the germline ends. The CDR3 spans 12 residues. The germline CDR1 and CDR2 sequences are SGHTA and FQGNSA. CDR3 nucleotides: TGTGCCAGCGGCGGCAGGGTGATCGGCTACACCTTC. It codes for CASGGRVIGYTF. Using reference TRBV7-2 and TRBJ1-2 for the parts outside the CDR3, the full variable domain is GAGVSQSPSNKVTEKGKDVELRCDPISGHTALYWYRQSLGQGLEFLIYFQGNSAPDKSGLPSDRFSAERTGGSVSTLTIQRTQQEDSAVYLCASGGRVIGYTFGSGTRLTVV.

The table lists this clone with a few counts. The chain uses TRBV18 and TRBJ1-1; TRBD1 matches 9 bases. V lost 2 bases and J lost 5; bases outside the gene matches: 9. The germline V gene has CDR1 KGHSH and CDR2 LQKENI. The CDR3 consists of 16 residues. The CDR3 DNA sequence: TGTGCCAGCTCACCAATCATACAGGGGGCGGATACTGAAGCTTTCTTT. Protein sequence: CASSPIIQGADTEAFF.

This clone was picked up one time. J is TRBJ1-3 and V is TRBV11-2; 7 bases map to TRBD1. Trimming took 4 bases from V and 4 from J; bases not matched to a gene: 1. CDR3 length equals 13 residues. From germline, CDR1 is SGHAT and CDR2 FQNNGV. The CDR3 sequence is CASSSGQGNTIYF. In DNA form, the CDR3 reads TGTGCCAGCAGCTCGGGACAGGGAAACACCATATATTTT.

CDR3 in amino acids: CASSPRESAKETQYF. In DNA form, the CDR3 reads TGTGCCAGCTCCCCCCGGGAAAGTGCCAAAGAGACCCAGTACTTC. The chain combines TRBV18 with TRBJ2-5; tentative D call: TRBD2 (5 bases). V dropped 6 bases and J dropped 3 bases, with 17 bases sitting between them. The CDR3 loop spans 15 amino acids. Germline V gives CDR1 KGHSH, CDR2 LQKENI.

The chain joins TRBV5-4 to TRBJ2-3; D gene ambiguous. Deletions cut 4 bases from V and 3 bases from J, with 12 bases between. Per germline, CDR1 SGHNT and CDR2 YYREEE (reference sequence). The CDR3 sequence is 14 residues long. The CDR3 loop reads CASSRPGPTDTQYF. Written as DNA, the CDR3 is TGTGCCAGCAGCCGTCCGGGTCCAACAGATACGCAGTATTTT.

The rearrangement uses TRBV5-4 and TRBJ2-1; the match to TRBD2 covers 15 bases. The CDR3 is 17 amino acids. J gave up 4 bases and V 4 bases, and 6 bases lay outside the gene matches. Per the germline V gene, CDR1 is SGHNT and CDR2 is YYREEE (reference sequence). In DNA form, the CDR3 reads TGTGCCAGCAGCCCAAGGACTAGCGGGAGGGCTTACAATGAGCAGTTCTTC. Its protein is CASSPRTSGRAYNEQFF.

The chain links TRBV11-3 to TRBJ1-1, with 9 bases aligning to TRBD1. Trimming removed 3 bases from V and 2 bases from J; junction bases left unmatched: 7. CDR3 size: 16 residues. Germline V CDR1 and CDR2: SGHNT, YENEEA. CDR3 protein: CASSFGKGQGNTEAFF. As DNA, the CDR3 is TGTGCCAGCAGCTTTGGTAAGGGACAGGGAAACACTGAAGCTTTCTTT.

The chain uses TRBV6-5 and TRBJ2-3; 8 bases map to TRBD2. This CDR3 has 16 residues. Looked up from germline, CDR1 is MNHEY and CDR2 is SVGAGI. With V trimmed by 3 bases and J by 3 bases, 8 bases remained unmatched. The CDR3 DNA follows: TGTGCCAGCAGTTATAACTCGGGGGGGCCTACAGATACGCAGTATTTT. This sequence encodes CASSYNSGGPTDTQYF.

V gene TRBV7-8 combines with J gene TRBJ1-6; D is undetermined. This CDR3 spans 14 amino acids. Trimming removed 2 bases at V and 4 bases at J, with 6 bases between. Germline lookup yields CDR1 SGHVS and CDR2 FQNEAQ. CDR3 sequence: CASSLLGYNSPLHF. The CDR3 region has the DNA TGTGCCAGCAGCTTACTAGGTTATAATTCACCCCTCCACTTT.

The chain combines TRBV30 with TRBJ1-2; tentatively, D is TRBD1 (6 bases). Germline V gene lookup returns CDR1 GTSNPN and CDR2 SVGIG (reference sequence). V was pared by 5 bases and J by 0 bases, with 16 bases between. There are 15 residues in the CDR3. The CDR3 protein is CAWGGRSATNYGYTF. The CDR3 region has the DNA TGTGCCTGGGGGGGCAGGTCCGCCACTAACTATGGCTACACCTTC. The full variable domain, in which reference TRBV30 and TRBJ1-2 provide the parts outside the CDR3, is SQTIHQWPATLVQPVGSPLSLECTVEGTSNPNLYWYRQAAGRGLQLLFYSVGIGQISSEVPQNLSASRPQDRQFILSSKKLLLSDSGFYLCAWGGRSATNYGYTFGSGTRLTVV.

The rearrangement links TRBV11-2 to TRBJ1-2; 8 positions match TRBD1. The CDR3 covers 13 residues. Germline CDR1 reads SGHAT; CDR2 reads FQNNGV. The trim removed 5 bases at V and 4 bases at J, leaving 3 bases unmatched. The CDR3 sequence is CASSPDRAYGYTF. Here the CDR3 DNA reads TGTGCCAGCAGCCCGGACAGGGCCTATGGCTACACCTTC.

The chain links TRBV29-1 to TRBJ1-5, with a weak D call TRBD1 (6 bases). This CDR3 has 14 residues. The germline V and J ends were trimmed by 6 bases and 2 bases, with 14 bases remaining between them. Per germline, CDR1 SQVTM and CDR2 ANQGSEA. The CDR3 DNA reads TGCAGCGTCAAACAGGGATGGGGCAATCAGCCCCAGCATTTT. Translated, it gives CSVKQGWGNQPQHF.

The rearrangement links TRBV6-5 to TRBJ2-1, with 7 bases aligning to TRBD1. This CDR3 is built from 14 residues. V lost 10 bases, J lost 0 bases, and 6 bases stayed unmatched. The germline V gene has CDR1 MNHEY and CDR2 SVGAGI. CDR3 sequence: CATEDRDSYNEQFF. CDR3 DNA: TGTGCCACCGAAGACAGGGACTCCTACAATGAGCAGTTCTTC.

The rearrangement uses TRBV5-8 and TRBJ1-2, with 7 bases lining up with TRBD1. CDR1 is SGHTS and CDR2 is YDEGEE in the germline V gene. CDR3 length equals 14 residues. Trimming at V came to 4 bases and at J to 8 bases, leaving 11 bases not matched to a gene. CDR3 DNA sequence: TGTGCCAGCAGCGGCAAGACAGGGACTAGAGGCTACACCTTC. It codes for CASSGKTGTRGYTF.

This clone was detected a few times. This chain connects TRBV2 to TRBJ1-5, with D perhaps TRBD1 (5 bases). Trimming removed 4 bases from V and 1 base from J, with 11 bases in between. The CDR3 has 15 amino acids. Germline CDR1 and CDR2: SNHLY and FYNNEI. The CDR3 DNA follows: TGTGCCAGCAGTGCAGGGTTTTGGAGCAATCAGCCCCAGCATTTT. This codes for CASSAGFWSNQPQHF. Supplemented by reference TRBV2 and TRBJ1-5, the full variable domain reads EPEVTQTPSHQVTQMGQEVILRCVPISNHLYFYWYRQILGQKVEFLVSFYNNEISEKSEIFDDQFSVERPDGSNFTLKIRSTKLEDSAMYFCASSAGFWSNQPQHFGDGTRLSIL.

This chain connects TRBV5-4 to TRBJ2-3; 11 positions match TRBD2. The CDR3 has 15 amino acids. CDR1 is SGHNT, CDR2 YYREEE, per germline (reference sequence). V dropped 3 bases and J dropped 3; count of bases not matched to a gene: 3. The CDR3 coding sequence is TGTGCCAGCAGCTCTACTAGCGGGAGAACAGATACGCAGTATTTT. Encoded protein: CASSSTSGRTDTQYF.

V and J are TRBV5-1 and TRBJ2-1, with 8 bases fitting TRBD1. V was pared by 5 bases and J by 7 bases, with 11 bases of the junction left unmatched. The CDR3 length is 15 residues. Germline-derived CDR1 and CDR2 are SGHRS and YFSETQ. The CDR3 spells CASSLQGAIINEQFF. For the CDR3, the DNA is TGCGCCAGCAGTCTCCAGGGGGCAATTATTAATGAGCAGTTCTTC.

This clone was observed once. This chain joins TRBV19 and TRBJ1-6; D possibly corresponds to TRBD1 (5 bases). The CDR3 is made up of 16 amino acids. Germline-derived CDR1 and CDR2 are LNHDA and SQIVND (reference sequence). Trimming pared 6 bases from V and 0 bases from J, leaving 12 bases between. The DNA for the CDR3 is TGTGCCAGTAGGGTGACAGCGAGCTCCTATAATTCACCCCTCCACTTT. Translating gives CASRVTASSYNSPLHF.

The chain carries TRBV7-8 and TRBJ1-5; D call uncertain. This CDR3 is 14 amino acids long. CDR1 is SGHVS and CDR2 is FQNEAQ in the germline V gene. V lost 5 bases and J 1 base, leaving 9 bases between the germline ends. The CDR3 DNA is TGTGCCAGCAGCCCCGCGGTAAGCAATCAGCCCCAGCATTTT. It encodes CASSPAVSNQPQHF.

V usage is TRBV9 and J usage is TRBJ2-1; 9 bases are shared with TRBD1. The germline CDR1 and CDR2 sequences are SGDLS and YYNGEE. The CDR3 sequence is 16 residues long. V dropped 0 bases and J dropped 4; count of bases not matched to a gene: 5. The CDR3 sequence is CASSVAKDRGYNEQFF. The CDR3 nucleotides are TGTGCCAGCAGCGTAGCTAAGGACAGGGGATACAATGAGCAGTTCTTC.

Here the CDR3 reads CASTPAQGISGANVLTF. The DNA of the CDR3 is TGTGCCAGTACCCCGGCCCAGGGAATCTCTGGGGCCAACGTCCTGACTTTC. The chain uses TRBV19 and TRBJ2-6; D may be TRBD1 (5 bases). The CDR3 is 17 residues long. V was shortened by 7 bases and J by 0 bases, with 16 bases between the two germline ends. Germline lookup yields CDR1 LNHDA and CDR2 SQIVND (reference sequence).

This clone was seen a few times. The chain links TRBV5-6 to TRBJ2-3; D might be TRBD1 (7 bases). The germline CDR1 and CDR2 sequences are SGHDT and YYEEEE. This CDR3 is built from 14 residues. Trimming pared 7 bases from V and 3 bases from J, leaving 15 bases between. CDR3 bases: TGTGCCAGCTGCCAGGGGGGAACAACAGATACGCAGTATTTT. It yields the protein CASCQGGTTDTQYF. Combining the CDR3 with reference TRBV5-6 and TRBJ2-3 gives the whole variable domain DAGVTQSPTHLIKTRGQQVTLRCSPKSGHDTVSWYQQALGQGPQFIFQYYEEEERQRGNFPDRFSGHQFPNYSSELNVNALLLGDSALYLCASCQGGTTDTQYFGPGTRLTVL.

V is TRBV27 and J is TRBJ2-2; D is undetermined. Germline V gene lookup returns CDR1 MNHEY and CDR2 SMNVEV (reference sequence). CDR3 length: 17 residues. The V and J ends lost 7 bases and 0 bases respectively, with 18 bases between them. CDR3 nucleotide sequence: TGTGCCAGCACCCCACGAGACTCACCATCGAACACCGGGGAGCTGTTTTTT. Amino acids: CASTPRDSPSNTGELFF.

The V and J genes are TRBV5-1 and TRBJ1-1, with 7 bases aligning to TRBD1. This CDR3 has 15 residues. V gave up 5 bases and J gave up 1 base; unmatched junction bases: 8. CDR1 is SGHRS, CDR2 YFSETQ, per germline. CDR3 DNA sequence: TGCGCCAGCAGGTCTGACAGGGCACCGAACACTGAAGCTTTCTTT. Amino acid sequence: CASRSDRAPNTEAFF.

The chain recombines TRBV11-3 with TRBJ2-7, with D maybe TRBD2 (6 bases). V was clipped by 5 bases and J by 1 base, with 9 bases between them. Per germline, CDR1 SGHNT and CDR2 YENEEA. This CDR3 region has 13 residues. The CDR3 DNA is TGTGCCAGCAGCCCACGGGGGTCCTACGAGCAGTACTTC. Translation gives CASSPRGSYEQYF. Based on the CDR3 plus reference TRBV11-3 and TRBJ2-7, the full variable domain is EAGVVQSPRYKIIEKKQPVAFWCNPISGHNTLYWYLQNLGQGPELLIRYENEEAVDDSQLPKDRFSAERLKGVDSTLKIQPAELGDSAVYLCASSPRGSYEQYFGPGTRLTVT.